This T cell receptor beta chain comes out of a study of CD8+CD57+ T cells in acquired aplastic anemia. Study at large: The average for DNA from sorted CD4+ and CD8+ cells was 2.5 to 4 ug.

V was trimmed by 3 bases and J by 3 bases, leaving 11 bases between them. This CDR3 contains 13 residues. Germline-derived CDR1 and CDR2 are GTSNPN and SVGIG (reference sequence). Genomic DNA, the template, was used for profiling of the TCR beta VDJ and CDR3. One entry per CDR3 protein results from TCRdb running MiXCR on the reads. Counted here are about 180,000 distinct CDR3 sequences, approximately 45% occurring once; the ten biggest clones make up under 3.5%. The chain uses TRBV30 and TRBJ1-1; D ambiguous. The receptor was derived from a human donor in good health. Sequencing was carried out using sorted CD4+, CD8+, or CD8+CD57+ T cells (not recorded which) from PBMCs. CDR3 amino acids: CAWSPSRDTEAFF. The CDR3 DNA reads TGTGCCTGGAGCCCCTCCCGGGACACTGAAGCTTTCTTT.